This T cell receptor (beta chain) was documented in a study of blood T cell repertoires in COVID-19. Study summary: The origin of the acute and convalescent COVID-19 samples was the United States, Italy and Spain. Sample material is recorded as cDNA or gDNA derived from T cells, B-cell-depleted T cells, or PBMCs.

As originally analysed: Reference gene primers were amplified, and this amplification served to estimate nucleated cell counts. Here immunoSEQ multiplex PCR was the method, and the copy in TCRdb shows in-frame clones only, minus some. From that table come the V and J calls and clone size; the DNA was used to work out D and trimming. The sample has tens of thousands of clones, approximately 80% seen once; the top ten hold almost 3.5%. The germline CDR1 and CDR2 sequences are LNHNV and YYDKDF (reference sequence). The CDR3 has 15 residues. The V end lost 0 bases, the J end lost 4 bases, and 9 bases lay between the germline ends.

The chain uses TRBV15 and TRBJ2-2; D is unresolved. The sequence was obtained from a man aged 50 to 59 with acute or convalescent COVID-19. Source material: peripheral blood. In DNA, the CDR3 is TGTGCCACCAGCAGAGATGTCGGGTTCACCGGGGAGCTGTTTTTT. Residues: CATSRDVGFTGELFF.